The 14 T cell receptor beta chains listed next were all sequenced from one sample in a study of technical replicates of blood from four donors. Measured with immunoSEQ multiplex PCR; TCRdb has only the in-frame clones, and not every one. The data hold approximately 79,000 clones, with around 97% observed a single time. Sequencing was done on a sample of T cells isolated from PBMCs. The origin of the receptors is a human donor in good health.

This rearrangement joins TRBV6-1 to TRBJ2-4; TRBD2 matches at 11 bases. CDR1 and CDR2 from the germline V gene are MNHNS and SASEGT. This CDR3 has 15 residues. V lost 8 bases to trimming and J lost 9 bases; unmatched junction nucleotides: 12. Here the CDR3 reads CASRPLAGGQGIQYF. Written as DNA, the CDR3 is TGTGCCAGCCGACCCCTAGCGGGGGGACAGGGCATTCAGTACTTC.

The rearrangement joins TRBV4-3 to TRBJ2-7, with a tentative D call TRBD2 (5 bases). Trimming took 1 base from V and 2 from J, leaving 9 bases between them. This CDR3 contains 14 residues. Germline V gene sequence: CDR1 LGHNA, CDR2 YSLEER. The CDR3 is CASSQASGPYEQYF. CDR3 DNA: TGCGCCAGCAGCCAAGCCAGCGGACCCTACGAGCAGTACTTC.

V is TRBV10-3 and J is TRBJ2-1; D perhaps matches TRBD2 (5 bases). The CDR3 runs 15 residues. V was clipped by 6 bases and J by 0 bases, with 12 bases between them. Per germline, CDR1 ENHRY and CDR2 SYGVKD. CDR3 amino acids: CAIRGSESSYNEQFF. The CDR3 DNA reads as TGTGCCATCAGGGGGAGCGAGAGCTCCTACAATGAGCAGTTCTTC.

This chain uses TRBV13 with TRBJ2-7, with D possibly being TRBD2 (5 bases). There are 15 residues in the CDR3. The V gene's germline CDR1 is PRHDT and CDR2 FYEKMQ (reference sequence). V lost 5 bases and J 2 bases, leaving 16 bases between the germline ends. For the CDR3, the DNA is TGTGCCAGCAGCCCCCCGTCGACTACCACCTACGAGCAGTACTTC. Protein product: CASSPPSTTTYEQYF. The complete variable domain, with remaining parts taken from reference TRBV13 and TRBJ2-7, reads AAGVIQSPRHLIKEKRETATLKCYPIPRHDTVYWYQQGPGQDPQFLISFYEKMQSDKGSIPDRFSAQQFSDYHSELNMSSLELGDSALYFCASSPPSTTTYEQYFGPGTRLTVT.

The CDR3 DNA reads as TGTGCCAGCAGCAATAGGTTCGTAACAGGGGGCAAGAGATGCGGCGAGCAGTACTTC. Its protein is CASSNRFVTGGKRCGEQYF. The rearrangement links TRBV21-1 to TRBJ2-7; whether TRBD1, the table's D call, matches the DNA was not checked. TRBV21-1 is tagged as a pseudogene. The CDR3 covers 19 residues.

The V call is TRBV5-1, the J call TRBJ2-3; 10 bases map to TRBD2. The ends lost 4 bases at V and 5 bases at J; junction bases unmatched: 13. The CDR3 runs to 17 residues. Germline lookup yields CDR1 SGHRS and CDR2 YFSETQ. As DNA, the CDR3 is TGCGCCAGCAGCGTGATCCACCTAGCGGGAGAAGGAGATACGCAGTATTTT. Its protein is CASSVIHLAGEGDTQYF.

This clone appeared a single time. The V and J genes are TRBV7-6 and TRBJ2-5; the D gene is possibly TRBD1 (5 bases). V dropped 1 base and J dropped 1 base, with 13 bases sitting between them. The CDR3 sequence is 16 residues long. CDR1 SGHVS and CDR2 FNYEAQ come from the germline V gene. DNA for the CDR3: TGTGCCAGCAGCTTAGAGGGCAGGGAACTCCAAGAGACCCAGTACTTC. Residues: CASSLEGRELQETQYF.

The chain recombines TRBV6-6 with TRBJ2-1, with D tentatively TRBD2 (5 bases). Germline V CDR1 and CDR2: MNHNY, SVGAGI (reference sequence). This CDR3 is 13 amino acids long. Trimming removed 0 bases from V and 7 bases from J, with 7 bases in between. CDR3 coding DNA: TGTGCCAGCAGTTACTCGAGGGAGAATGAGCAGTTCTTC. Protein sequence: CASSYSRENEQFF.

The gene calls are TRBV7-9 and TRBJ2-7; 9 nucleotides match TRBD1. The length of the CDR3 is 17 residues. V dropped 5 bases and J dropped 2; count of bases not matched to a gene: 13. Germline assignment: CDR1 SEHNR and CDR2 FQNEAQ (reference sequence). The CDR3 DNA reads as TGTGCCAGCAGCCCCACCCTTCCGGGACAGGGAGCCTACGAGCAGTACTTC. This codes for CASSPTLPGQGAYEQYF. Full variable domain (missing parts from reference TRBV7-9 and TRBJ2-7): DTGVSQNPRHKITKRGQNVTFRCDPISEHNRLYWYRQTLGQGPEFLTYFQNEAQLEKSRLLSDRFSAERPKGSFSTLEIQRTEQGDSAMYLCASSPTLPGQGAYEQYFGPGTRLTVT.

The chain combines TRBV11-2 with TRBJ1-2, with 8 bases matching TRBD1. V was clipped by 4 bases and J by 8 bases; unmatched bases: 6. Germline lookup yields CDR1 SGHAT and CDR2 FQNNGV. The CDR3 covers 13 residues. In nucleotides, the CDR3 is TGTGCCAGCAGCTCCCGGACAGGGTACGGCTACACCTTC. This encodes CASSSRTGYGYTF.

The chain couples TRBV6-1 to TRBJ2-1; D is unresolved. There are 12 residues in the CDR3. Trimming shortened V by 5 bases and J by 6 bases, and 8 bases separated the two germline ends. Germline CDR1 and CDR2: MNHNS and SASEGT. The CDR3 DNA reads TGTGCCAGCAGTAGACTCATCAATGAGCAGTTCTTC. This sequence encodes CASSRLINEQFF.

J is TRBJ1-4 and V is TRBV5-6, with TRBD1 matching 7 bases. The CDR3 extends over 17 amino acids. V lost 4 bases to trimming and J lost 3 bases; unmatched junction nucleotides: 12. Germline CDR1 SGHDT, CDR2 YYEEEE. The CDR3 nucleotides read TGTGCCAGCAGCACTGACTCCGGGACAGCTTCTAATGAAAAACTGTTTTTT. Translation: CASSTDSGTASNEKLFF.

The V gene is TRBV7-3, the J gene TRBJ2-7; 9 nucleotides agree with TRBD2. CDR1 and CDR2 from the germline V gene are SGHTA and FQGTGA. V shed 5 bases, J shed 1 base, and the junction held 3 bases outside the gene matches. The length of the CDR3 is 14 residues. The CDR3 is CASSPTSGSYEQYF. CDR3 DNA: TGTGCCAGCAGCCCGACTAGCGGATCCTACGAGCAGTACTTC.

The chain couples TRBV28 to TRBJ1-1, with no clear D. Germline values: CDR1 MDHEN, CDR2 SYDVKM. V lost 3 bases and J lost 3, with 20 bases in between. The CDR3 covers 17 residues. CDR3 DNA sequence: TGTGCCAGCAGTTTGAATCAATATCAGGAAAGTTACACTGAAGCTTTCTTT. Translated, it gives CASSLNQYQESYTEAFF.